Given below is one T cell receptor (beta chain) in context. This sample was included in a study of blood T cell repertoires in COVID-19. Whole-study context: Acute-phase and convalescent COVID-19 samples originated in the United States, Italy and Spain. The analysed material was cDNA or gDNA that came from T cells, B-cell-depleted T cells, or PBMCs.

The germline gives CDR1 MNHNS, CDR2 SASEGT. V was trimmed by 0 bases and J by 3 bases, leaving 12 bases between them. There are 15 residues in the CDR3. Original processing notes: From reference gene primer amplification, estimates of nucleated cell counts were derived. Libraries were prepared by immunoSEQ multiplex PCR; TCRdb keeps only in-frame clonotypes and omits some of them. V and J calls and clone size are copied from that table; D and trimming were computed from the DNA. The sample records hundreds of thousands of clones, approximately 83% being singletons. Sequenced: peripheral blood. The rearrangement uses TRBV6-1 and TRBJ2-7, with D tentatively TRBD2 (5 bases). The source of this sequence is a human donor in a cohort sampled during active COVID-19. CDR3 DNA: TGTGCCAGCAGTGAAGCGAGGGCAGGACTCTACGAGCAGTACTTC. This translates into CASSEARAGLYEQYF.